Presented here are 19 T cell receptor beta chains from one specimen sequenced in a study of OX40 agonist ivuxolimab in advanced cancers. Only in-frame clones appear in the TCRdb table, and some are missing; sequencing was by immunoSEQ multiplex PCR. The top ten clones hold about 0.15% of a sample with some 96,000 clones, around nine tenths of them seen once. Sequencing was performed on CD4+ or CD8+ T cells sorted from blood, taken in a trial of the OX40 agonist ivuxolimab. All receptors derive from an adult with an advanced solid tumor such as melanoma, head and neck, liver or kidney cancer.

This clone turned up a few times. This rearrangement joins TRBV5-1 to TRBJ1-4; D is ambiguous. With 1 base removed from V and 7 bases from J, the gap between germline ends came to 14 bases. CDR3 length: 15 amino acids. Germline CDR1 and CDR2: SGHRS and YFSETQ. The CDR3 DNA reads TGCGCCAGCAGCTTGTTAGGAACGGAGGGTGAAAAACTGTTTTTT. It encodes CASSLLGTEGEKLFF.

The CDR3 DNA reads TGTGCCAGCAGCTTGGCGGTTCGGGCGGGTACAACTAATGAAAAACTGTTTTTT. It codes for CASSLAVRAGTTNEKLFF. The chain is built from TRBV5-6 and TRBJ1-4; D gene unclear. CDR1 and CDR2 from the germline V gene are SGHDT and YYEEEE. The CDR3 has 18 amino acids. V gave up 0 bases and J gave up 0 bases, with 15 bases separating them. The complete variable domain, with remaining parts taken from reference TRBV5-6 and TRBJ1-4, reads DAGVTQSPTHLIKTRGQQVTLRCSPKSGHDTVSWYQQALGQGPQFIFQYYEEEERQRGNFPDRFSGHQFPNYSSELNVNALLLGDSALYLCASSLAVRAGTTNEKLFFGSGTQLSVL.

The CDR3 nucleotides read TGTGCCTGGCAGGAAGGACAGGGTCTGGGCTACACCTTC. It codes for CAWQEGQGLGYTF. The V call is TRBV30, the J call TRBJ1-2, with 8 bases lining up with TRBD1. The CDR3 runs 13 residues. Germline lookup yields CDR1 GTSNPN and CDR2 SVGIG (reference sequence). J was trimmed by 8 bases and V by 5 bases; bases with no gene match: 10.

The rearrangement links TRBV13 to TRBJ1-1; D possibly corresponds to TRBD1 (6 bases). Germline-derived CDR1 and CDR2 are PRHDT and FYEKMQ (reference sequence). V shed 4 bases and J shed 0 bases, with 12 bases lying between them. The CDR3 covers 15 residues. CDR3 amino acids: CASSSYREMNTEAFF. The CDR3 DNA follows: TGTGCCAGCAGCTCCTACAGGGAAATGAACACTGAAGCTTTCTTT.

This clone came up a few times. The chain combines TRBV10-3 with TRBJ1-2; D gene unclear. CDR3 size: 13 residues. Germline V gene lookup returns CDR1 ENHRY and CDR2 SYGVKD. Between the trimmed V and J ends, which lost 4 bases and 2 bases, there was a span of 8 bases. The CDR3: CAISVAGNYGYTF. CDR3 DNA: TGTGCCATCAGTGTGGCGGGAAACTATGGCTACACCTTC.

This chain uses TRBV5-1 with TRBJ2-3, with D unresolved. V gave up 2 bases and J gave up 0 bases, with 7 bases separating them. This CDR3 has 14 residues. Germline V gene data show CDR1 as SGHRS and CDR2 as YFSETQ. As DNA, the CDR3 is TGCGCCAGCAGCTTCAGTACTAGCACAGATACGCAGTATTTT. Residues: CASSFSTSTDTQYF. The entire variable domain, with the rest obtained from reference TRBV5-1 and TRBJ2-3, is as follows: KAGVTQTPRYLIKTRGQQVTLSCSPISGHRSVSWYQQTPGQGLQFLFEYFSETQRNKGNFPGRFSGRQFSNSRSEMNVSTLELGDSALYLCASSFSTSTDTQYFGPGTRLTVL.

This clone was seen just once. The chain uses TRBV19 and TRBJ2-1; 9 nucleotides match TRBD2. V lost 2 bases to trimming and J lost 7 bases; unmatched junction nucleotides: 6. The CDR3 loop spans 15 amino acids. From germline, CDR1 is LNHDA and CDR2 SQIVND (reference sequence). For the CDR3, the DNA is TGTGCCAGTAGTATACTGGCGGGGGGGGTTAATGAGCAGTTCTTC. The encoded protein is CASSILAGGVNEQFF.

As regards this clone: Other DNA sequences within the sample encode an identical CDR3. V usage is TRBV30 and J usage is TRBJ1-1; TRBD1 is a possible D gene (5 bases). This CDR3 spans 13 amino acids. Germline V lookup: CDR1 GTSNPN, CDR2 SVGIG (reference sequence). Trimming took 4 bases from V and 0 from J, leaving 9 bases between them. The CDR3 nucleotides read TGTGCCTGGAAGACGGGGCTGAACACTGAAGCTTTCTTT. Amino acids: CAWKTGLNTEAFF.

This clone was recorded only once. This rearrangement joins TRBV5-1 to TRBJ2-3; tentatively, D is TRBD1 or TRBD2 (5 bases each). Germline V gene data show CDR1 as SGHRS and CDR2 as YFSETQ. The CDR3 runs 15 residues. V was clipped by 2 bases and J by 6 bases, with 16 bases between them. The CDR3 nucleotides read TGCGCCAGCAGCTTTGTTCGTGGTTGGGGGGATACGCAGTATTTT. Translation: CASSFVRGWGDTQYF.

This chain joins TRBV7-8 and TRBJ2-2; D is unresolved. There are 16 residues in the CDR3. Trimming removed 5 bases at V and 5 bases at J, with 18 bases between. Germline lookup yields CDR1 SGHVS and CDR2 FQNEAQ. The CDR3 DNA follows: TGTGCCAGCAGCCCCCAAACAGCGTTGGGGACCGGGGAGCTGTTTTTT. Protein: CASSPQTALGTGELFF.

This chain uses TRBV10-1 with TRBJ2-3; no reliable D call. CDR3 length: 18 residues. Between the trimmed V and J ends, which lost 0 bases and 0 bases, there was a span of 16 bases. Germline lookup yields CDR1 WNHNN and CDR2 SYGVQD (reference sequence). CDR3 sequence: CASSESKDAPSSTDTQYF. In DNA, the CDR3 is TGCGCCAGCAGTGAGTCGAAGGACGCCCCATCTAGCACAGATACGCAGTATTTT.

The chain uses TRBV6-1 and TRBJ1-4, with D tentatively TRBD1 (6 bases). The V gene lost 3 bases and the J gene lost 12 bases, with 17 bases spanning the gap. The CDR3 contains 14 residues. The germline V gene encodes CDR1 MNHNS and CDR2 SASEGT. CDR3: CASSDLQGGGELFF. The CDR3 coding sequence is TGTGCCAGCAGTGATTTGCAGGGAGGGGGGGAACTGTTTTTT.

The gene calls are TRBV10-2 and TRBJ2-3; the D gene is possibly TRBD1 (6 bases). This CDR3 contains 14 residues. V lost 10 bases, J lost 4 bases, and 18 bases lay in between. Germline CDR1 is WSHSY and CDR2 is SAAADI. In DNA, the CDR3 is TGCGCCACCGGCAGCTCACGACAGGCAGATACGCAGTATTTT. The encoded protein is CATGSSRQADTQYF.

This chain uses TRBV19 with TRBJ1-5; 10 bases match TRBD1. This CDR3 spans 17 amino acids. In germline, CDR1 is LNHDA, CDR2 SQIVND (reference sequence). The trim removed 2 bases at V and 0 bases at J, leaving 4 bases unmatched. CDR3 coding DNA: TGTGCCAGTAGTATACGAGGACAGGGGGATAGCAATCAGCCCCAGCATTTT. It translates to CASSIRGQGDSNQPQHF.

The J gene is TRBJ2-7, the V gene TRBV6-1; 7 positions agree with TRBD1. CDR3 length: 14 amino acids. Germline assignment: CDR1 MNHNS and CDR2 SASEGT. J lost 4 bases, V lost 7 bases, and 10 bases had no gene match. CDR3 protein: CASTHRGSTYEQYF. CDR3 in DNA: TGTGCCAGCACCCACAGGGGTAGTACTTACGAGCAGTACTTC.

This clone showed up just once. Sequence at one end of the junction differs from germline and may be a read error. The CDR3 reads CASSLGGSSYGQYF. The CDR3 DNA reads as TGCGCCAGCAGCTTGGGGGGATCATCCTACGGGCAGTACTTC. This chain uses TRBV5-1 with TRBJ2-7, with D hard to call. The CDR3 is 14 residues long. Germline loops: CDR1 SGHRS, CDR2 YFSETQ.

This clone has only one observation. J is TRBJ2-4 and V is TRBV27; D not resolved. V gave up 5 bases and J gave up 0 bases, with 8 bases separating them. Germline CDR1 reads MNHEY; CDR2 reads SMNVEV (reference sequence). The length of the CDR3 is 14 residues. The CDR3: CASSDRLAKNIQYF. CDR3 DNA sequence: TGTGCCAGCAGTGATAGACTAGCCAAAAACATTCAGTACTTC.

The DNA of the CDR3 is TGTGCCAGCAGTGTGTTAAGGGCTCGGGACTATGGCTACACCTTC. Translating it yields CASSVLRARDYGYTF. The rearrangement joins TRBV6-1 to TRBJ1-2, with D unresolved. Germline CDR1 and CDR2: MNHNS and SASEGT. V was pared by 4 bases and J by 3 bases, with 15 bases between. The CDR3 is made up of 15 amino acids.

The chain couples TRBV14 to TRBJ1-6; 7 nucleotides line up with TRBD1. Trimming at V came to 4 bases and at J to 10 bases, leaving 7 bases not matched to a gene. CDR3 size: 14 residues. The V gene's germline CDR1 is SGHDN and CDR2 FVKESK. The CDR3 region has the DNA TGTGCCAGCAGCCGACAGGGTCGTGTCTCACCCCTCCACTTT. This encodes CASSRQGRVSPLHF.